Below, 19 T cell receptor beta chains from the same sample are listed, as sequenced in a study of low-dose radiotherapy and immunotherapy resistance in tumors. The time point here: before trial treatment. TRAV- and TRBV-specific primers were used for first-strand cDNA, which covered alpha and beta chains. The PCR that amplified TCRs ran for 20 cycles, relying on a constant-region primer and a V-primer adapter. Each CDR3 protein gets one entry after TCRdb re-called the reads with MiXCR. The sample lists some 88,000 distinct CDR3 sequences, under 9.5% occurring once. The input for sequencing was PBMCs, taken before treatment. These receptors originate from a male donor with prostate cancer.

This clonotype was observed many times. This chain uses TRBV9 with TRBJ2-3, with no clear D. CDR1 and CDR2 (germline): SGDLS, YYNGEE. Trimming took off 7 bases at V and 4 bases at J, with 7 bases between the two ends. The CDR3 length is 11 residues. CDR3 coding DNA: TGTGCCAGCGGTGGGGCAGATACGCAGTATTTT. Translation gives CASGGADTQYF.

This clonotype was counted ten times or more. The chain links TRBV10-3 to TRBJ1-4; D ambiguous. CDR3 size: 14 residues. Germline V lookup: CDR1 ENHRY, CDR2 SYGVKD. Trimming took 0 bases from V and 3 from J, leaving 5 bases between them. The CDR3, as DNA: TGTGCCATCAGTGAGTCTGGCTCTAATGAAAAACTGTTTTTT. Protein product: CAISESGSNEKLFF.

At least ten counts were recorded for this clonotype. The CDR3 sequence: CSVGGDREAFF. DNA of the CDR3: TGCAGCGTTGGTGGTGACAGGGAAGCTTTCTTT. The chain carries TRBV29-1 and TRBJ1-1; D is possibly TRBD1 (6 bases). The CDR3 has 11 residues. Between the trimmed V and J ends, which lost 4 bases and 8 bases, there was a span of 11 bases. Germline CDR1 SQVTM, CDR2 ANQGSEA. Supplemented by reference TRBV29-1 and TRBJ1-1, the full variable domain reads SAVISQKPSRDICQRGTSLTIQCQVDSQVTMMFWYRQQPGQSLTLIATANQGSEATYESGFVIDKFPISRPNLTFSTLTVSNMSPEDSSIYLCSVGGDREAFFGQGTRLTVV.

Note on this clonotype: This may come from a read error, since a much larger clone is one base off. The chain is built from TRBV7-3 and TRBJ2-2, with 14 bases identical to TRBD2. The CDR3 totals 19 residues. From germline, CDR1 is SGHTA and CDR2 FQGTGA. The CDR3 nucleotides are TGTGCCAGCAGCTTAACCTCGGGACTAGCGGGAGTAAAAACCGGGGGGCTGTTTTTT. As protein: CASSLTSGLAGVKTGGLFF.

This clonotype has a count of ten or more. The chain joins TRBV10-3 to TRBJ1-4; TRBD1 matches at 7 bases. Germline values: CDR1 ENHRY, CDR2 SYGVKD. Trimming removed 6 bases from V and 8 bases from J; junction bases left unmatched: 9. This CDR3 spans 14 amino acids. CDR3 residues: CAISTTGSTEKLFF. DNA of the CDR3: TGTGCCATCAGCACGACAGGGAGTACCGAAAAACTGTTTTTT.

This clonotype was observed a handful of times. J is TRBJ2-1 and V is TRBV3-1; 10 bases are shared with TRBD1. Per germline, CDR1 LGHDT and CDR2 YNNKEL (reference sequence). With 6 bases clipped from V and 2 bases from J, the junction kept 4 bases outside the gene matches. The CDR3 spans 15 residues. The CDR3 sequence is CASSTGTGAYNEQFF. The CDR3 DNA follows: TGTGCCAGCAGTACCGGGACAGGGGCCTACAATGAGCAGTTCTTC.

This clonotype was observed many times. The V and J genes are TRBV19 and TRBJ2-3; the D is unclear. Germline values: CDR1 LNHDA, CDR2 SQIVND (reference sequence). V was cut by 4 bases and J by 5 bases, with 10 bases left in between. There are 13 residues in the CDR3. This CDR3 is CASSSPGGDTQYF. The DNA of the CDR3 is TGTGCCAGTAGTAGTCCCGGCGGAGATACGCAGTATTTT. Using reference TRBV19 and TRBJ2-3 for the parts outside the CDR3, the full variable domain is DGGITQSPKYLFRKEGQNVTLSCEQNLNHDAMYWYRQDPGQGLRLIYYSQIVNDFQKGDIAEGYSVSREKKESFPLTVTSAQKNPTAFYLCASSSPGGDTQYFGPGTRLTVL.

This clonotype was found many times. The chain is built from TRBV6-6 and TRBJ2-1; D gene unclear. The CDR3 length is 13 residues. From germline, CDR1 is MNHNY and CDR2 SVGAGI (reference sequence). Trimming removed 7 bases at V and 5 bases at J, with 12 bases between. Here the CDR3 DNA reads TGTGCCAGCAACCCGACTCCCAACAATGAGCAGTTCTTC. Its protein product is CASNPTPNNEQFF.

J is TRBJ2-7 and V is TRBV27; tentative D call: TRBD1 (5 bases). Germline assignment: CDR1 MNHEY and CDR2 SMNVEV (reference sequence). The CDR3 contains 13 residues. Trimming removed 3 bases at V and 4 bases at J, with 10 bases between. The CDR3 here is CASSFGQKYEQYF. The CDR3 DNA reads as TGTGCCAGCAGTTTCGGACAAAAATACGAGCAGTACTTC.

This clonotype has at least ten counts. The chain is built from TRBV28 and TRBJ2-7; a weak D match, TRBD1 (5 bases). Germline-derived CDR1 and CDR2 are MDHEN and SYDVKM. V was shortened by 2 bases and J by 4 bases, with 9 bases between the two germline ends. The CDR3 consists of 13 residues. Here the CDR3 reads CASSLAAGYEQYF. The DNA of the CDR3 is TGTGCCAGCAGTTTAGCCGCAGGGTACGAGCAGTACTTC.

In its sample, this clonotype was seen many times. The rearrangement joins TRBV7-2 to TRBJ2-7; D may be TRBD1 (5 bases). The CDR3 has 17 residues. The germline CDR1 and CDR2 sequences are SGHTA and FQGNSA. Trimming cost V 0 bases and J 3 bases, with 18 bases left between them. Here the CDR3 DNA reads TGTGCCAGCAGCTTAGCCGAATCGGACACCTACTTCTACGAGCAGTACTTC. The encoded protein is CASSLAESDTYFYEQYF.

This clonotype was picked up many times. This chain joins TRBV27 and TRBJ2-1; D unclear. Germline assignment: CDR1 MNHEY and CDR2 SMNVEV (reference sequence). Trimming removed 8 bases from V and 7 bases from J, with 18 bases in between. The CDR3 is 14 residues long. DNA for the CDR3: TGTGCCAGCGGCCTAGGAAGTATCCGGAATGAGCAGTTCTTC. Translation: CASGLGSIRNEQFF.

This clonotype was counted many times. The J gene is TRBJ2-7, the V gene TRBV5-6; D gene unclear. V dropped 2 bases and J dropped 0 bases, with 9 bases sitting between them. The CDR3 is 14 residues long. Germline lookup yields CDR1 SGHDT and CDR2 YYEEEE. The CDR3 sequence: CASSFSGSSYEQYF. The CDR3 nucleotides are TGTGCCAGCAGCTTTAGTGGAAGCTCCTACGAGCAGTACTTC.

As concerns this clonotype: A far larger clone is a single base away, which makes a read error likely. This chain joins TRBV4-3 and TRBJ2-1; maybe TRBD2 (6 bases). Per germline, CDR1 LGHNA and CDR2 YSLEER. The CDR3 consists of 14 residues. The V end was cut by 1 base, the J end by 10 bases, with 14 bases between. As DNA, the CDR3 is TGCGCCAGCAGCCAAGTCGGGAGTTTCTACGAGCAGTTCTTC. Amino acid sequence: CASSQVGSFYEQFF.

This clonotype came up many times. The J gene is TRBJ1-1, the V gene TRBV5-1; 7 positions match TRBD1. This CDR3 has 11 amino acids. V lost 7 bases, J lost 8 bases, and 5 bases stayed unmatched. CDR1 is SGHRS, CDR2 YFSETQ, per germline. The DNA for the CDR3 is TGCGCCAGCGCTTCGGGACAGGAAGCTTTCTTT. It is translated as CASASGQEAFF. Drawing the rest from reference TRBV5-1 and TRBJ1-1, the complete variable domain is KAGVTQTPRYLIKTRGQQVTLSCSPISGHRSVSWYQQTPGQGLQFLFEYFSETQRNKGNFPGRFSGRQFSNSRSEMNVSTLELGDSALYLCASASGQEAFFGQGTRLTVV.

This clonotype was recorded many times. The J gene is TRBJ2-7, the V gene TRBV4-3; TRBD1 aligns across 7 bases. From germline, CDR1 is LGHNA and CDR2 YSLEER. V shed 1 base and J 1 base; nucleotides not matched to a gene: 7. The CDR3 contains 16 residues. CDR3 residues: CASSQGTGAMSYEQYF. The CDR3, as DNA: TGCGCCAGCAGCCAAGGAACAGGGGCCATGTCCTACGAGCAGTACTTC.

This clonotype appeared once. The chain employs TRBV6-1 and TRBJ2-5, with TRBD2 matching 7 bases. J was trimmed by 5 bases and V by 3 bases; bases with no gene match: 6. The V gene's germline CDR1 is MNHNS and CDR2 SASEGT. The CDR3 totals 14 residues. This chain's CDR3 is CASSERTRRETQYF. CDR3 sequence (DNA): TGTGCCAGCAGTGAGAGGACTAGGAGGGAGACCCAGTACTTC.

There are many counts of this clonotype. The chain recombines TRBV28 with TRBJ2-1, with 7 nucleotides matching TRBD2. The CDR3 totals 11 residues. Trimming cost V 6 bases and J 12 bases; bases outside gene matches: 5. CDR1 and CDR2 from the germline V gene are MDHEN and SYDVKM. In DNA form, the CDR3 reads TGTGCCAGCAGCACGGGGAGGGGGCAGTTCTTC. It translates to CASSTGRGQFF.

This clonotype turned up a few times. This sequence joins TRBV28 and TRBJ1-4, with D unresolved. The V and J ends lost 5 bases and 4 bases respectively, with 11 bases between them. Per germline, CDR1 MDHEN and CDR2 SYDVKM. This CDR3 has 14 residues. The CDR3 loop reads CASSRSLLNEKLFF. Here the CDR3 DNA reads TGTGCCAGCAGTCGCAGCCTGCTTAATGAAAAACTGTTTTTT. The variable domain in full, with the rest retrieved from reference TRBV28 and TRBJ1-4, is DVKVTQSSRYLVKRTGEKVFLECVQDMDHENMFWYRQDPGLGLRLIYFSYDVKMKEKGDIPEGYSVSREKKERFSLILESASTNQTSMYLCASSRSLLNEKLFFGSGTQLSVL.